This is a list of T cell receptor beta chains from one sample in a study of cytomegalovirus exposure and HLA in healthy donors. Using immunoSEQ multiplex PCR, the repertoire was profiled, and TCRdb retains in-frame clones only, with some absent. The sample has around 130,000 clones, approximately 82% seen once. Material: PBMCs. These receptors all stem from a man between 45 and 60 years old in good health and CMV-seronegative. Both conserved end residues are part of each CDR3. The D gene is left open where the match is weak. Not all rows give a size; the values are once, few, many and, for expanded clones, a class.

>TRBV19|once|TRBJ2-7|TRBD1
TGTGCCAGTAGTATTGGGACAGGAAGCTCCTACGAGCAGTACTTC
CASSIGTGSSYEQYF
>TRBV14|once|TRBJ2-7|.
TGTGCCAGCAGCCAAGATCTTGGGAGCGAGCAGTACTTC
CASSQDLGSEQYF
>TRBV6-5|once|TRBJ2-2|.
TGTGCCAGCAGTTACTCACTAGCCGGGGAGCTGTTTTTT
CASSYSLAGELFF
>TRBV30|.|TRBJ1-4|TRBD1
TGTGCCTGGAGTGGCGGACAGGGAGCAACTAATGAAAAACTGTTTTTT
CAWSGGQGATNEKLFF
>TRBV19|once|TRBJ1-2|TRBD1
TGTGCCAGTAGTCAGGGGGCCGTTGGCTACACCTTC
CASSQGAVGYTF
>TRBV2|.|TRBJ2-3|TRBD2
TGTGCCAGCAGTGTCGGTCTAGCGGGGAACACAGATACGCAGTATTTT
CASSVGLAGNTDTQYF
>TRBV5-1|.|TRBJ1-2|TRBD1
TGCGCCAGCAGCTCCCAACCTGCCGGGACAGGGAACTATGGCTACACCTTC
CASSSQPAGTGNYGYTF
>TRBV2|.|TRBJ2-5|TRBD2
TGTGCCAGCAGGGAGTGGGGGAGGGGTTGGGAGACCCAGTACTTC
CASREWGRGWETQYF
>TRBV5-4|.|TRBJ2-6|.
TGTGCCAGCAGCCCCTGGAGCTCTGGGGCCAACGTCCTGACTTTC
CASSPWSSGANVLTF
>TRBV7-7|few|TRBJ2-3|TRBD1
TGTGCTAGCAGCCGAGGGACAGCCAGCACAGATACGCAGTATTTT
CASSRGTASTDTQYF
>TRBV28|.|TRBJ2-3|TRBD2
TGTGCCAGCAGTTCCTTAGCGGGGGCCTTCACAGATACGCAGTATTTT
CASSSLAGAFTDTQYF
>TRBV25-1|.|TRBJ2-1|.
TGTGCCAGCAGTGAATCTGACGGGAGCTCCTACAATGAGCAGTTCTTC
CASSESDGSSYNEQFF
>TRBV5-6|.|TRBJ2-7|TRBD1
TGTGCCAGCAGCGGGGACAGGGCCTACGAGCAGTACTTC
CASSGDRAYEQYF
>TRBV19|.|TRBJ1-2|TRBD1
TGTGCCAGTAGTATAACGGGGACAGAGCCGAGGGGCTACACCTTC
CASSITGTEPRGYTF
>TRBV6-5|few|TRBJ2-7|.
TGTGCCAGCAGTCAAAATTACGAGCAGTACTTC
CASSQNYEQYF
>TRBV30|.|TRBJ1-2|.
TGTGCCTGGAGTGTACGCGGGGGCATGTATGGCTACACCTTC
CAWSVRGGMYGYTF